Reported below is one T cell receptor beta chain. J lost 6 bases, V lost 3 bases, and 7 bases had no gene match. The CDR3 extends over 16 amino acids. Germline V lookup: CDR1 SGHVS, CDR2 FNYEAQ. The data derive from a study of control samples from healthy donors and cancer patients. Clones were read by immunoSEQ multiplex PCR, and TCRdb kept only the in-frame ones, dropping some. The table records over 100,000 clones, around nine tenths of them present only once. The sequencing input was blood. The TCR originated in a man between 45 and 60 years old in good health. The rearrangement joins TRBV7-6 to TRBJ2-1; 11 positions agree with TRBD2. The CDR3, as DNA: TGTGCCAGCAGCTTGAGAACTAGCGGGGGTGTCAATGAGCAGTTCTTC. Its translation is CASSLRTSGGVNEQFF.